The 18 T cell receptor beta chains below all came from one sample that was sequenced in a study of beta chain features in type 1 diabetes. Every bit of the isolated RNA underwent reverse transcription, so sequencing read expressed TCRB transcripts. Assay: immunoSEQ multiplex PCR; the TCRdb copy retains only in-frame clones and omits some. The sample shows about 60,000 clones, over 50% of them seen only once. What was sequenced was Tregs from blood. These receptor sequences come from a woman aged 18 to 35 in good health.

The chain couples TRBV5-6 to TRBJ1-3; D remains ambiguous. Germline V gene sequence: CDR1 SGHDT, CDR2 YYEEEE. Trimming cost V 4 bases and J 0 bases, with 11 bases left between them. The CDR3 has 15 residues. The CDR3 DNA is TGTGCCAGCAGCCTAGGCACTTACTCTGGAAACACCATATATTTT. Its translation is CASSLGTYSGNTIYF.

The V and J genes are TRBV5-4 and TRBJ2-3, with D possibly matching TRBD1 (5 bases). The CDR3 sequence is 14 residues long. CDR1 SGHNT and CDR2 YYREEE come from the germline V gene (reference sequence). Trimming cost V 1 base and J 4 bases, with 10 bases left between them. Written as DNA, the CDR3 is TGTGCCAGCAGCTTGAGTCTAGGGGCAGATACGCAGTATTTT. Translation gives CASSLSLGADTQYF.

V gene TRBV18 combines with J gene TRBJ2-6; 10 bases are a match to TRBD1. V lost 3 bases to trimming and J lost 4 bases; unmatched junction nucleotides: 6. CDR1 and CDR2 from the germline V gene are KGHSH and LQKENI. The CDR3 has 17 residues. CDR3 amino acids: CASSPGTGVSGANVLTF. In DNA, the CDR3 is TGTGCCAGCTCACCTGGGACAGGGGTTTCAGGGGCCAACGTCCTGACTTTC.

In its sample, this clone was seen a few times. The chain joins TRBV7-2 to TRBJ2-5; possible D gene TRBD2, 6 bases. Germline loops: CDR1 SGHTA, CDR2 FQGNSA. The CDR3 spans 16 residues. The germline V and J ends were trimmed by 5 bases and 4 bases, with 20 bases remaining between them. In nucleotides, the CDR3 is TGTGCCAGCAGCCAGAGGGTGAGAACCGGGGGAGAGACCCAGTACTTC. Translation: CASSQRVRTGGETQYF.

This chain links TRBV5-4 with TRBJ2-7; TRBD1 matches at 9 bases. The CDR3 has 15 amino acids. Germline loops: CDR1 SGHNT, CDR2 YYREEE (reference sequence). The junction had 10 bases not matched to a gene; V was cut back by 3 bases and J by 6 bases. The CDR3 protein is CASSSAGTGIGEQYF. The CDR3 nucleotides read TGTGCCAGCAGCTCAGCCGGGACAGGGATCGGCGAGCAGTACTTC.

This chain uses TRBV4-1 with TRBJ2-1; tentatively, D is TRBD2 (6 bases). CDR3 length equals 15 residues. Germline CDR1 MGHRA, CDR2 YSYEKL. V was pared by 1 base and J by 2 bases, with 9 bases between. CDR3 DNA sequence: TGCGCCAGCAGCCAAGGACGGGGGACCTACAATGAGCAGTTCTTC. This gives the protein CASSQGRGTYNEQFF.

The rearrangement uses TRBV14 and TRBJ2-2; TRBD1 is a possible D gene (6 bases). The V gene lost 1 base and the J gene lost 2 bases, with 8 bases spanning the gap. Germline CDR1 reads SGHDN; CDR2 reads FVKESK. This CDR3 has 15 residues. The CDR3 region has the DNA TGTGCCAGCAGCCAAGCGGACAGAAACACCGGGGAGCTGTTTTTT. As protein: CASSQADRNTGELFF.

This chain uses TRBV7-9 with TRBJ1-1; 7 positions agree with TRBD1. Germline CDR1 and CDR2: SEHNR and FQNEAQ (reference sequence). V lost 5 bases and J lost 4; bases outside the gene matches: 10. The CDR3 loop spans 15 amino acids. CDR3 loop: CASSRSGAGGTEAFF. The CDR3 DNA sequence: TGTGCCAGCAGCCGTTCGGGGGCAGGGGGCACTGAAGCTTTCTTT.

The CDR3 DNA reads TGTGCCATCAGAGGAGGGGTTGGCGGCTACACCTTC. It codes for CAIRGGVGGYTF. The chain links TRBV10-3 to TRBJ1-2; a weak D match, TRBD1 (5 bases). Looked up from germline, CDR1 is ENHRY and CDR2 is SYGVKD. V was shortened by 6 bases and J by 8 bases, with 13 bases between the two germline ends. CDR3 length equals 12 residues.

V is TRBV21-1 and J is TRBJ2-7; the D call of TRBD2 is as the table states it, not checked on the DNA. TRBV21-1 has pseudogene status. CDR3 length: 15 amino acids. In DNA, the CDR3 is TGTGCCAGCAGCGATCGACTAGCGGGAGACTACGAGCAGTACTTC. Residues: CASSDRLAGDYEQYF.

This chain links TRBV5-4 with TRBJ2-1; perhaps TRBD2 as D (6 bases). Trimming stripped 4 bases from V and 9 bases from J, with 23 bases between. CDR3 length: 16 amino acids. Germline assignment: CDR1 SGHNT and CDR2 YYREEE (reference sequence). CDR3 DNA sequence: TGTGCCAGCAGCAGAAACACCGGGACTCTAAGGGGTGAGCAGTTCTTC. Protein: CASSRNTGTLRGEQFF.

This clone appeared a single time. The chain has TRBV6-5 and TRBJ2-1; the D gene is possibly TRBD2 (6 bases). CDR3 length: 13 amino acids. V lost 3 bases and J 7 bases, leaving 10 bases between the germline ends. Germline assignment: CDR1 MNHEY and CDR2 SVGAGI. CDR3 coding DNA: TGTGCCAGCAGTTATGCGGGGCGAAATGAGCAGTTCTTC. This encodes CASSYAGRNEQFF.

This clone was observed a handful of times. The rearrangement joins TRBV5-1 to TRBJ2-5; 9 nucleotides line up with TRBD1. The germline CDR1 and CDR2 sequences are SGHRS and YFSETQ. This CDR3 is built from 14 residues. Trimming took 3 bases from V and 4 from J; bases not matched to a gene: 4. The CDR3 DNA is TGCGCCAGCAGCTGGATGGGACAGGGAGAGACCCAGTACTTC. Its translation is CASSWMGQGETQYF.

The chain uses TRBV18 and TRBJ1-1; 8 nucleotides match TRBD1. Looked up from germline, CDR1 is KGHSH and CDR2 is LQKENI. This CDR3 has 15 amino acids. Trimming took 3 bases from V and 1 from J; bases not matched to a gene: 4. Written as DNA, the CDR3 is TGTGCCAGCTCACCTAGGACAGGGCAGAACACTGAAGCTTTCTTT. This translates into CASSPRTGQNTEAFF.

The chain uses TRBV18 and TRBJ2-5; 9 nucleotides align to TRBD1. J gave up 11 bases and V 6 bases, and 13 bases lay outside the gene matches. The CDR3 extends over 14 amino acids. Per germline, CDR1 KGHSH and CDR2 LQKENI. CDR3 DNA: TGTGCCAGCTCGCAGTACAGGGGGCCGGGGGAGCAGTACTTC. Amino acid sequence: CASSQYRGPGEQYF.

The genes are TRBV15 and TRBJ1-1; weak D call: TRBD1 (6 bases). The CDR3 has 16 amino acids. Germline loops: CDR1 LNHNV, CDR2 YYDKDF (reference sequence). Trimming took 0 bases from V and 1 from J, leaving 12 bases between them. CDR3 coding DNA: TGTGCCACCAGCAGAGATCAAAGGACAGCGAACACTGAAGCTTTCTTT. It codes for CATSRDQRTANTEAFF.

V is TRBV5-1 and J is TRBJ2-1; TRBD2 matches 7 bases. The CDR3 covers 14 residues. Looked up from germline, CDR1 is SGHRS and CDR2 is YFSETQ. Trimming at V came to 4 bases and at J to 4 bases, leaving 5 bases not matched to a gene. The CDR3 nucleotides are TGCGCCAGCAGCGGGGGGGACGTTTACAATGAGCAGTTCTTC. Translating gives CASSGGDVYNEQFF.

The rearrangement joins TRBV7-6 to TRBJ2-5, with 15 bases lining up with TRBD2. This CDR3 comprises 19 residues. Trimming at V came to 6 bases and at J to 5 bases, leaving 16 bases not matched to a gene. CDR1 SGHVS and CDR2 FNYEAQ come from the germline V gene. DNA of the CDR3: TGTGCCAGCAGTACTGGACTAGCGGGGGGGCCAGGGTATTGGGAGACCCAGTACTTC. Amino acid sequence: CASSTGLAGGPGYWETQYF. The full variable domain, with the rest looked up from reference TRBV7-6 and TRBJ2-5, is GAGVSQSPRYKVTKRGQDVALRCDPISGHVSLYWYRQALGQGPEFLTYFNYEAQQDKSGLPNDRFSAERPEGSISTLTIQRTEQRDSAMYRCASSTGLAGGPGYWETQYFGPGTRLLVL.